These 6 T cell receptor beta chains share one sample of origin, sequenced in a study of T-cell reconstitution after alpha-beta-depleted transplantation in children. During its preparation, the TCRbeta library received unique molecular identifiers. TCRdb re-derived calls from the PCR reads in MiXCR, one entry per CDR3 protein. The data contain roughly 670,000 distinct CDR3 sequences, over 10% of them singletons. The material sequenced was PBMCs, taken before TCRalphabeta/CD19-depleted stem cell transplant. The origin of the receptors is a girl between 2 and 10 years old with congenital amegakaryocytic thrombocytopenia, due to receive a stem cell transplant.

The V and J genes are TRBV7-9 and TRBJ1-1; 7 bases fit TRBD1. J lost 3 bases, V lost 11 bases, and 9 bases had no gene match. This CDR3 has 13 residues. CDR1 SEHNR and CDR2 FQNEAQ come from the germline V gene (reference sequence). The CDR3 nucleotides are TGTGCCGGGATAACAGGGGCGGACACTGAAGCTTTCTTT. This gives the protein CAGITGADTEAFF.

This clonotype was counted a single time. The genes are TRBV10-3 and TRBJ2-1; perhaps D is TRBD1 or TRBD2 (5 bases each). The V and J ends lost 6 bases and 7 bases respectively, with 19 bases between them. Germline CDR1 is ENHRY and CDR2 is SYGVKD. The CDR3 is 15 residues long. Here the CDR3 DNA reads TGTGCCATCAGGGTCCACGGGACGGTGAATAATGAGCAGTTCTTC. Translated: CAIRVHGTVNNEQFF.

This clonotype was seen a few times. This chain links TRBV14 with TRBJ2-3; no firm D call. CDR3 length: 14 residues. Germline assignment: CDR1 SGHDN and CDR2 FVKESK. Deletions cut 0 bases from V and 6 bases from J, with 10 bases between. The CDR3 is CASSQDAFRDTQYF. The CDR3 DNA follows: TGTGCCAGCAGCCAAGACGCGTTTCGGGATACGCAGTATTTT.

The chain is built from TRBV5-1 and TRBJ1-1; unclear D gene. The CDR3 extends over 14 amino acids. Deletions cut 4 bases from V and 6 bases from J, with 16 bases between. Per germline, CDR1 SGHRS and CDR2 YFSETQ. CDR3 bases: TGCGCCAGCAGCCGGGGAGCCGGCACCTCTGAAGCTTTCTTT. It codes for CASSRGAGTSEAFF.

The chain links TRBV28 to TRBJ2-1; the D gene could be TRBD1 or TRBD2 (5 bases each). Trimming took 2 bases from V and 4 from J, leaving 9 bases between them. The germline V gene encodes CDR1 MDHEN and CDR2 SYDVKM. This CDR3 comprises 14 residues. CDR3 loop: CASSLRGKYNEQFF. Here the CDR3 DNA reads TGTGCCAGCAGTTTACGGGGCAAATACAATGAGCAGTTCTTC.

The CDR3 loop is CASSRDRIPNSNQPQHF. CDR3 bases: TGCGCCAGCAGCCGTGACAGGATTCCAAATAGCAATCAGCCCCAGCATTTT. This sequence joins TRBV4-1 and TRBJ1-5; tentatively, D is TRBD1 (6 bases). Germline CDR1 and CDR2: MGHRA and YSYEKL. The CDR3 has 17 residues. The V end was cut by 4 bases, the J end by 0 bases, with 16 bases between.